The 25 T cell receptor beta chains presented below share a single source sample, sequenced in a study of blood T cell repertoires in COVID-19. Data came from immunoSEQ multiplex PCR; TCRdb stores just in-frame clones and leaves some out. This table has 150,000 to 200,000 clones, 70% to 90% appearing once. The specimen sequenced was peripheral blood. These receptor sequences come from a man aged 18 to 30 who had recovered from COVID-19.

The chain has TRBV11-2 and TRBJ2-2, with 13 positions matching TRBD2. CDR3 length: 19 amino acids. Germline V gene data show CDR1 as SGHAT and CDR2 as FQNNGV. Losses at the gene ends were 5 bases for V and 5 bases for J; bases not matched to a gene: 14. The CDR3 loop is CASSTRGTSGMRKTGELFF. The CDR3, as DNA: TGTGCCAGCAGCACGAGGGGGACTAGCGGGATGAGGAAAACCGGGGAGCTGTTTTTT.

The V gene is TRBV12-3 or TRBV12-4, the J gene TRBJ2-1; D is ambiguous. V was shortened by 6 bases and J by 12 bases, with 12 bases between the two germline ends. The CDR3 runs to 11 residues. The CDR3 sequence is CASSPGSLQFF. As DNA, the CDR3 is TGTGCCAGCAGCCCCGGGTCTTTGCAGTTCTTC.

V is TRBV6-5 and J is TRBJ2-1, with 7 positions matching TRBD2. V lost 2 bases and J lost 15; bases outside the gene matches: 16. Germline V lookup: CDR1 MNHEY, CDR2 SVGAGI. The CDR3 totals 15 residues. The CDR3 spells CASSYTPFGSGLWFF. CDR3 DNA sequence: TGTGCCAGCAGTTACACCCCCTTCGGTAGCGGGCTCTGGTTCTTC.

The chain employs TRBV14 and TRBJ1-2; D not resolved. The CDR3 has 14 residues. CDR1 SGHDN and CDR2 FVKESK come from the germline V gene. The V gene lost 0 bases and the J gene lost 8 bases, with 13 bases spanning the gap. CDR3 sequence (DNA): TGTGCCAGCAGCCAAGAGTTTCCGGGTTGGGGCTACACCTTC. Protein product: CASSQEFPGWGYTF.

The chain employs TRBV6-5 and TRBJ2-3; 7 bases map to TRBD2. The V segment lost 8 bases and the J segment 0 bases; nucleotides outside the gene matches: 2. The CDR3 is 13 residues long. The germline gives CDR1 MNHEY, CDR2 SVGAGI. This CDR3 reads CASLAASTDTQYF. CDR3 coding DNA: TGTGCCAGCCTAGCGGCTAGCACAGATACGCAGTATTTT.

This sequence joins TRBV6-2 or TRBV6-3 and TRBJ1-1, with D tentatively TRBD1 (5 bases). Trimming removed 6 bases from V and 4 bases from J, with 21 bases in between. Per germline, CDR1 MNHEY and CDR2 SVGEGT. CDR3 length: 16 residues. The CDR3 DNA reads as TGTGCCAGCAGCCTAACGGCACTCGGGGGGAGCACTGAAGCTTTCTTT. It is translated as CASSLTALGGSTEAFF.

The chain uses TRBV6-5 and TRBJ1-2, with TRBD1 identical over 11 bases. V dropped 6 bases and J dropped 4; count of bases not matched to a gene: 4. This CDR3 contains 14 residues. Looked up from germline, CDR1 is MNHEY and CDR2 is SVGAGI. CDR3 residues: CASSADRGPYGYTF. The DNA for the CDR3 is TGTGCCAGCAGCGCGGACAGGGGGCCCTATGGCTACACCTTC.

J is TRBJ2-7 and V is TRBV7-2, with TRBD2 identical over 8 bases. With 3 bases clipped from V and 1 base from J, the junction kept 5 bases outside the gene matches. The germline gives CDR1 SGHTA, CDR2 FQGNSA. The CDR3 sequence is 15 residues long. CDR3 amino acids: CASSLASGLSYEQYF. In DNA, the CDR3 is TGTGCCAGCAGCTTGGCTAGCGGGCTTTCCTACGAGCAGTACTTC.

The rearrangement joins TRBV5-1 to TRBJ2-7; a weak D match, TRBD2 (5 bases). The V gene lost 0 bases and the J gene lost 2 bases, with 12 bases spanning the gap. Germline V CDR1 and CDR2: SGHRS, YFSETQ. The CDR3 covers 15 residues. CDR3 DNA: TGCGCCAGCAGCTTGGCCCGGAGCGGCACCTACGAGCAGTACTTC. Residues: CASSLARSGTYEQYF.

The rearrangement uses TRBV28 and TRBJ2-7; 8 bases fit TRBD1. The J segment lost 1 base and the V segment lost 4 bases, leaving 6 bases of the junction unmatched. The germline CDR1 and CDR2 sequences are MDHEN and SYDVKM. This CDR3 has 15 residues. CDR3 bases: TGTGCCAGCAGTTCCGCCGGGACAGGTTCCTACGAGCAGTACTTC. It encodes CASSSAGTGSYEQYF.

The chain is built from TRBV19 and TRBJ1-2, with 7 bases identical to TRBD1. The germline V gene encodes CDR1 LNHDA and CDR2 SQIVND (reference sequence). This CDR3 is 13 amino acids long. The ends lost 7 bases at V and 6 bases at J; junction bases unmatched: 8. CDR3 protein: CASKDRRRDGYTF. CDR3 nucleotide sequence: TGTGCCAGTAAGGACAGGAGGCGGGATGGCTACACCTTC.

The CDR3 nucleotides are TGTGCCAGTAGTCCAGACAGGCCGAACACTGAAGCTTTCTTT. This gives the protein CASSPDRPNTEAFF. The chain uses TRBV19 and TRBJ1-1; tentatively, D is TRBD1 (6 bases). CDR1 and CDR2 from the germline V gene are LNHDA and SQIVND (reference sequence). CDR3 length: 14 residues. Trimming pared 5 bases from V and 1 base from J, leaving 11 bases between.

This clone has only one observation. The chain combines TRBV25-1 with TRBJ1-1; no firm D call. V lost 4 bases, J lost 3 bases, and 6 bases lay in between. Germline CDR1 and CDR2: MGHDK and SYGVNS. This CDR3 is 12 amino acids long. In DNA form, the CDR3 reads TGTGCCAGCAGTGTTTCGGACACTGAAGCTTTCTTT. It codes for CASSVSDTEAFF.

CDR3 protein: CAISGTSGGDTQYF. The DNA of the CDR3 is TGTGCCATCAGTGGGACTAGCGGGGGAGATACGCAGTATTTT. The V call is TRBV10-3, the J call TRBJ2-3, with TRBD2 matching over 13 bases. Trimming cost V 4 bases and J 5 bases; bases outside gene matches: 0. This CDR3 comprises 14 residues. Per the germline V gene, CDR1 is ENHRY and CDR2 is SYGVKD.

This chain joins TRBV4-1 and TRBJ2-1, with TRBD2 as a possible D gene (5 bases). Germline CDR1 and CDR2: MGHRA and YSYEKL. The CDR3 covers 16 residues. Trimming took 3 bases from V and 4 from J, leaving 16 bases between them. The CDR3 here is CASSHTVGRRYNEQFF. DNA for the CDR3: TGCGCCAGCAGCCATACCGTGGGAAGGAGGTACAATGAGCAGTTCTTC.

The chain uses TRBV23-1 and TRBJ1-1; 8 bases are shared with TRBD1. TRBV23-1 is labeled an ORF, and its function is uncertain. After removal of 4 bases from V and 0 bases from J, the junction contained 4 bases not matched to a gene. This CDR3 has 15 amino acids. The CDR3 reads CASSPRQGLNTEAFF. The CDR3 DNA reads as TGCGCCAGCAGTCCCCGACAGGGGTTGAACACTGAAGCTTTCTTT.

This clone was counted a single time. The rearrangement links TRBV4-1 to TRBJ2-1; possibly TRBD2 for D (5 bases). Trimming took off 5 bases at V and 4 bases at J, with 15 bases between the two ends. The CDR3 covers 15 residues. Germline CDR1 MGHRA, CDR2 YSYEKL. The CDR3 reads CASSSPGMYYNEQFF. The CDR3 coding sequence is TGCGCCAGCAGCTCCCCGGGGATGTATTACAATGAGCAGTTCTTC.

The gene calls are TRBV27 and TRBJ1-2; D is uncertain. Trimming removed 4 bases at V and 6 bases at J, with 18 bases between. This CDR3 comprises 15 residues. CDR1 and CDR2 from the germline V gene are MNHEY and SMNVEV (reference sequence). The CDR3 here is CASSYARGVRHGYTF. The CDR3 bases are TGTGCCAGCAGTTACGCTCGAGGAGTCCGCCATGGCTACACCTTC.

This clone was seen once. V and J are TRBV28 and TRBJ1-1; D call uncertain. Germline CDR1 MDHEN, CDR2 SYDVKM. V gave up 7 bases and J gave up 5 bases, with 11 bases separating them. CDR3 length: 12 amino acids. The DNA of the CDR3 is TGTGCCAGCACCCAATTCGGGACTGAAGCTTTCTTT. It encodes CASTQFGTEAFF.

The chain recombines TRBV6-5 with TRBJ2-7, with TRBD2 identical over 7 bases. The CDR3 length is 13 residues. Germline values: CDR1 MNHEY, CDR2 SVGAGI. The V segment lost 4 bases and the J segment 1 base; nucleotides outside the gene matches: 1. In DNA form, the CDR3 reads TGTGCCAGCAGTTGGGAGGGTTCCTACGAGCAGTACTTC. It yields the protein CASSWEGSYEQYF.

The rearrangement joins TRBV5-4 to TRBJ2-3; 11 bases match TRBD2. V dropped 4 bases and J dropped 8; count of bases not matched to a gene: 18. The V gene's germline CDR1 is SGHNT and CDR2 YYREEE (reference sequence). The CDR3 is 18 amino acids. The CDR3 nucleotides read TGTGCCAGCAGCCGAACTAATCTAGCGGGAGGCCCCTCAGCTACGCAGTATTTT. Its protein is CASSRTNLAGGPSATQYF.

The chain has TRBV7-6 and TRBJ1-6; D call uncertain. Trimming shortened V by 4 bases and J by 5 bases, and 15 bases separated the two germline ends. Per the germline V gene, CDR1 is SGHVS and CDR2 is FNYEAQ. The CDR3 contains 16 residues. CDR3 nucleotide sequence: TGTGCCAGCAGCTCGAATGGCAGGATCCATAATTCACCCCTCCACTTT. The encoded protein is CASSSNGRIHNSPLHF.

The V call is TRBV20-1, the J call TRBJ1-1; 8 bases fit TRBD1. Per the germline V gene, CDR1 is DFQATT and CDR2 is SNEGSKA (reference sequence). V gave up 1 base and J gave up 11 bases; unmatched junction bases: 3. This CDR3 comprises 11 residues. The CDR3 loop reads CSARGTGRAFF. In DNA, the CDR3 is TGCAGTGCTAGAGGGACAGGGCGGGCTTTCTTT.

The chain carries TRBV6-2 or TRBV6-3 and TRBJ2-2; TRBD2 might be the D (5 bases). Germline assignment: CDR1 MNHEY and CDR2 SVGEGT. This CDR3 contains 17 residues. V was pared by 2 bases and J by 1 base, with 14 bases between. The CDR3 region is CASSYAFKDLNTGELFF. The CDR3 bases are TGTGCCAGCAGTTACGCTTTTAAGGACTTGAACACCGGGGAGCTGTTTTTT.

As regards this clone: A junction boundary mismatches the germline segment, possibly from a read error. Here the CDR3 DNA reads TGTGCCAGCAGCTCAGTCACAGGGATCATGCACTTC. Its translation is CASSSVTGIMHF. This chain links TRBV7-9 with TRBJ2-7, with D perhaps TRBD1 (6 bases). The CDR3 length is 12 residues. Per germline, CDR1 SEHNR and CDR2 FQNEAQ (reference sequence).